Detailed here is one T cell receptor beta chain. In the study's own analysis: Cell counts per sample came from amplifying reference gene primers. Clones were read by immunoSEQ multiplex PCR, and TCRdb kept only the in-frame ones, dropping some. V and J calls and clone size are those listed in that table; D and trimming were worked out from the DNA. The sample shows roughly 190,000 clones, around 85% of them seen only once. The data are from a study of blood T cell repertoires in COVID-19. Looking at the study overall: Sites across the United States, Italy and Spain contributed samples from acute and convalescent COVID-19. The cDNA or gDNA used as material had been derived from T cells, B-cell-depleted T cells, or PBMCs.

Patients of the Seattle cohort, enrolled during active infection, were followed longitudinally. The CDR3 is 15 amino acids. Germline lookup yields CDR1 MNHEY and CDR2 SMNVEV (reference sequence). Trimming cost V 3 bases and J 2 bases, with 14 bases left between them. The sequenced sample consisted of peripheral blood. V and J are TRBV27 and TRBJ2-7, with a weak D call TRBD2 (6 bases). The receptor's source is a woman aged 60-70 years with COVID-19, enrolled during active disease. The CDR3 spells CASSFGTGDTYEQYF. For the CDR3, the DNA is TGTGCCAGCAGTTTCGGGACTGGCGATACCTACGAGCAGTACTTC.